Listed below are T cell receptor beta chains from one sample, sequenced in a study of OX40 agonist ivuxolimab in advanced cancers. Libraries were prepared by immunoSEQ multiplex PCR; TCRdb keeps only in-frame clonotypes and omits some of them. The sample contains some 59,000 clones, 65% to 90% of which appear only once. The sequenced sample was CD4+ or CD8+ T cells sorted from blood, obtained in a trial of the OX40 agonist ivuxolimab. Receptors were obtained from an adult with an advanced solid tumor such as melanoma, head and neck, liver or kidney cancer. Each CDR3 is given with its conserved first and last residue. D genes are given only for firm matches. The listing skips clone size in some rows; elsewhere it reads once, few, many or a size class.

J	D	V	size	DNA	CDR3
TRBJ1-6	-	TRBV7-9	few	TGTGCCAGCAGCTCTCCGGGTTCCAATTCACCCCTCCACTTT	CASSSPGSNSPLHF
TRBJ2-3	-	TRBV5-4	-	TGTGCCAGCAGCCCTAAGCTTCGGGAGAAGGGCACAGATACGCAGTATTTT	CASSPKLREKGTDTQYF
TRBJ1-5	TRBD1	TRBV6-6	-	TGTGCCAGCAGCCCCGGGACAGGGGATCAGCCCCAGCATTTT	CASSPGTGDQPQHF
TRBJ2-1	-	TRBV5-1	-	TGCGCCAGCAGCTTGGATCTACAGGGTAATGAGCAGTTCTTC	CASSLDLQGNEQFF
TRBJ1-1	TRBD1	TRBV5-1	-	TGCGCCAGCAGCTTGGTTGGGACAGGGCGGTTGGACACTGAAGCTTTCTTT	CASSLVGTGRLDTEAFF
TRBJ2-3	-	TRBV6-5	-	TGTGCCAGCACCTTTCCAGGGTCAGATACGCAGTATTTT	CASTFPGSDTQYF
TRBJ1-1	-	TRBV7-9	-	TGTGCCAGCAGCTTGCTGAACACTGAAGCTTTCTTT	CASSLLNTEAFF
TRBJ2-1	-	TRBV27	-	TGTGCCAGCAGTCAAATCCCCCCCGGCGTTGAGCAGTTCTTC	CASSQIPPGVEQFF
TRBJ1-5	-	TRBV28	few	TGTGCCAGCAGTCCCCCGACGGAGGGAGGACAGCCCCAGCATTTT	CASSPPTEGGQPQHF
TRBJ2-7	TRBD2	TRBV19	-	TGTGCCAGTACACAGGGGACTAGCGGGGCCGAGCAGTACTTC	CASTQGTSGAEQYF
TRBJ2-7	TRBD1	TRBV28	-	TGTGCCAGCACCTGGAGGACAGGGAACGAGCAGTACTTC	CASTWRTGNEQYF
TRBJ2-2	-	TRBV6-5	-	TGTGCCAGCAGTTACTGGGGTCAGGGGAACACCGGGGAGCTGTTTTTT	CASSYWGQGNTGELFF
TRBJ1-1	-	TRBV29-1	-	TGCAGCGTCCGGGGAGAGTACACTGAAGCTTTCTTT	CSVRGEYTEAFF
TRBJ1-1	-	TRBV2	-	TGTGCCAGCCGTGGACAGCCGAACACTGAAGCTTTCTTT	CASRGQPNTEAFF
TRBJ1-5	-	TRBV30	few	TGTGCCTGGAGTGTATCCGACAGAGACAATCAGCCCCAGCATTTT	CAWSVSDRDNQPQHF
TRBJ2-7	-	TRBV6-1	-	TGTGCCAGCAGTGGGCTGACTGGGACCTACGAGCAGTACTTC	CASSGLTGTYEQYF
TRBJ2-2	TRBD2	TRBV2	-	TGTGCCAGCAGTGGATTAGCGGGAGGGCTCAACACCGGGGAGCTGTTTTTT	CASSGLAGGLNTGELFF
TRBJ2-4	TRBD1	TRBV29-1	few	TGCAGCGTTGCCCTTACAGGGGGGCCGGCCAAAAACATTCAGTACTTC	CSVALTGGPAKNIQYF
TRBJ1-1	TRBD1	TRBV18	few	TGTGCCAGCTCACTTGGAACAGGGGCGAAAACTGAAGCTTTCTTT	CASSLGTGAKTEAFF
TRBJ1-2	-	TRBV14	-	TGTGCCAGCAGCCAAGCCGGAAACTATGGCTACACCTTC	CASSQAGNYGYTF
TRBJ2-7	-	TRBV5-5	-	TGTGCCAGCAGCTTGACGGGGTCGAGCTCCTACGAGCAGTACTTC	CASSLTGSSSYEQYF
TRBJ2-5	-	TRBV25-1	-	TGTGCCAGCAGTGCCAGGTTAGGGACCCAGTACTTC	CASSARLGTQYF
TRBJ2-1	-	TRBV7-2	-	TGTGCCAGCAGCACGGGACACAACTACAATGAGCAGTTCTTC	CASSTGHNYNEQFF